The subject of this entry is one TCR beta chain. This sample is drawn from a study of OX40 agonist ivuxolimab in advanced cancers. Study context: Of the patients, three showed partial responses, one with hepatocellular carcinoma and two with cutaneous melanoma.

This CDR3 comprises 13 residues. V shed 1 base and J 11 bases; nucleotides not matched to a gene: 8. Germline V CDR1 and CDR2: SGHRS, YFSETQ. Clones were read by immunoSEQ multiplex PCR, and TCRdb kept only the in-frame ones, dropping some. This sample has 100,000 or so clones, with about nine tenths found just once. The clonotype comes from an adult with an advanced solid tumor such as melanoma, head and neck, liver or kidney cancer. The rearrangement joins TRBV5-1 to TRBJ1-1; 7 bases align to TRBD1. Sequenced material: CD4+ or CD8+ T cells sorted from blood, taken in a trial of the OX40 agonist ivuxolimab. CDR3 sequence (DNA): TGCGCCAGCAGCTTGAGTCAGGGGGGTGTTGCTTTCTTT. Protein: CASSLSQGGVAFF.